Following are 6 T cell receptor beta chains from one sample sequenced in a study of T cell changes during pregnancy in multiple sclerosis. Here immunoSEQ multiplex PCR was the method, and the copy in TCRdb shows in-frame clones only, minus some. Among 55,000 to 70,000 clones, more than 75% were seen once, and the ten largest hold approximately 1.5%. The sample in question was peripheral blood, obtained in the third trimester of pregnancy. The receptor source for this set is a female donor in good health, enrolled as a control in a pregnancy study.

This chain joins TRBV28 and TRBJ1-4; tentatively, D is TRBD1 (5 bases). The CDR3 spans 16 residues. Germline loops: CDR1 MDHEN, CDR2 SYDVKM. V was shortened by 7 bases and J by 8 bases, with 23 bases between the two germline ends. The CDR3 DNA reads as TGTGCCAGCATCTCCGGAGGGACGGAGTATTTGGAAAAACTGTTTTTT. Translating it yields CASISGGTEYLEKLFF. Full variable domain (rest looked up from reference TRBV28 and TRBJ1-4): DVKVTQSSRYLVKRTGEKVFLECVQDMDHENMFWYRQDPGLGLRLIYFSYDVKMKEKGDIPEGYSVSREKKERFSLILESASTNQTSMYLCASISGGTEYLEKLFFGSGTQLSVL.

This clone was counted once. The rearrangement uses TRBV4-1 and TRBJ2-6; D perhaps matches TRBD2 (6 bases). This CDR3 has 16 residues. With 0 bases removed from V and 2 bases from J, the gap between germline ends came to 8 bases. Germline-derived CDR1 and CDR2 are MGHRA and YSYEKL. Here the CDR3 DNA reads TGCGCCAGCAGCCAAGATGCGGGGACTGGGGCCAACGTCCTGACTTTC. As protein: CASSQDAGTGANVLTF.

The chain uses TRBV6-6 and TRBJ2-7, with TRBD2 identical over 11 bases. This CDR3 spans 16 amino acids. J was trimmed by 0 bases and V by 6 bases; bases with no gene match: 7. Germline V gives CDR1 MNHNY, CDR2 SVGAGI (reference sequence). The CDR3: CASRPLAGGPSYEQYF. The DNA for the CDR3 is TGTGCCAGCAGGCCCCTAGCGGGGGGTCCCTCCTACGAGCAGTACTTC.

The chain employs TRBV19 and TRBJ1-2; 7 bases map to TRBD1. Germline V CDR1 and CDR2: LNHDA, SQIVND (reference sequence). Trimming removed 5 bases from V and 4 bases from J; junction bases left unmatched: 16. The CDR3 is 17 amino acids. The CDR3 DNA is TGTGCCAGTAGTTTAATTTATGGGACAGCCCTCTTCTATGGCTACACCTTC. Amino acid sequence: CASSLIYGTALFYGYTF.

The gene calls are TRBV29-1 and TRBJ2-1, with D possibly matching TRBD1 (5 bases). The CDR3 extends over 16 amino acids. Per germline, CDR1 SQVTM and CDR2 ANQGSEA. V was clipped by 6 bases and J by 8 bases, with 26 bases between them. The CDR3 loop reads CSVLIVGLGVGDEQFF. CDR3 nucleotide sequence: TGCAGCGTCTTAATCGTCGGGCTAGGGGTTGGGGATGAGCAGTTCTTC.

This clone was recorded once. This chain links TRBV4-3 with TRBJ1-1; D call uncertain. The V and J ends lost 3 bases and 1 base respectively, with 6 bases between them. The CDR3 sequence is 13 residues long. The germline V gene has CDR1 LGHNA and CDR2 YSLEER. The CDR3 protein is CASSHAGNTEAFF. The DNA of the CDR3 is TGCGCCAGCAGCCATGCAGGGAACACTGAAGCTTTCTTT.